This T cell receptor (beta chain) was retrieved from a study of OX40 agonist ivuxolimab in advanced cancers. Study-wide background: Partial responses occurred in Three dose-escalation patients, one with hepatocellular carcinoma and two with cutaneous melanoma.

Trimming took 2 bases from V and 2 from J, leaving 7 bases between them. Germline lookup yields CDR1 GTSNPN and CDR2 SVGIG (reference sequence). The CDR3 extends over 13 amino acids. General study findings and limits: At 0.1 to 3.0 mg/kg, CD4+ and CD8+ blood T cells expanded clonally by week 6. In general, CD8+ T cells held more expanded clones than CD4+ did, on average.

Repertoires were generated with immunoSEQ multiplex PCR, while TCRdb's copy carries only in-frame clones and drops some. The repertoire holds about 83,000 clones, with 91% as singletons. About this clone itself: Its cognate antigen is unknown.

This TCR derives from an adult with an advanced solid tumor such as melanoma, head and neck, liver or kidney cancer. The chain is built from TRBV30 and TRBJ1-3; TRBD1 is a possible D gene (6 bases). Here the sequenced sample was CD4+ or CD8+ T cells sorted from blood, taken in a trial of the OX40 agonist ivuxolimab. The CDR3 coding sequence is TGTGCCTGGAGTAGGGGGACTGGAAACACCATATATTTT. It specifies CAWSRGTGNTIYF.